This is a list of T cell receptor beta chains from one sample in a study of OX40 agonist ivuxolimab in advanced cancers. Assay: immunoSEQ multiplex PCR; the TCRdb copy retains only in-frame clones and omits some. The sample records under 85,000 clones, around 86% being singletons. This specimen was CD4+ or CD8+ T cells sorted from blood, taken in a trial of the OX40 agonist ivuxolimab. The receptors originated from an adult with an advanced solid tumor such as melanoma, head and neck, liver or kidney cancer. The CDR3 runs from the conserved cysteine through the conserved F or W. The order of the fields is clone size, J gene, D gene, V gene, CDR3 protein, CDR3 DNA. The D gene is left open where the match is weak. The listing skips clone size in some rows; elsewhere it reads once, few, many or a size class.

clone size: .; J gene: TRBJ2-1; D gene: .; V gene: TRBV18; CDR3 protein: CASSTSGQAGNEQFF; CDR3 DNA: TGTGCCAGCTCCACCAGTGGACAGGCGGGGAATGAGCAGTTCTTC
clone size: .; J gene: TRBJ1-2; D gene: .; V gene: TRBV27; CDR3 protein: CASSLSSTGYSNYGYTF; CDR3 DNA: TGTGCCAGCAGTTTATCCTCGACAGGCTATTCTAACTATGGCTACACCTTC
clone size: .; J gene: TRBJ1-2; D gene: TRBD1; V gene: TRBV6-4; CDR3 protein: CASRAGTGDHYGYTF; CDR3 DNA: TGTGCCAGCAGAGCCGGGACAGGGGATCACTATGGCTACACCTTC
clone size: .; J gene: TRBJ2-3; D gene: .; V gene: TRBV10-3; CDR3 protein: CAISLGGGTSTDTQYF; CDR3 DNA: TGTGCCATCAGCCTGGGGGGAGGCACTAGCACAGATACGCAGTATTTT
clone size: .; J gene: TRBJ2-6; D gene: .; V gene: TRBV5-6; CDR3 protein: CASSLEPGGTGANVLTF; CDR3 DNA: TGTGCCAGCAGCTTGGAACCGGGGGGCACTGGGGCCAACGTCCTGACTTTC
clone size: .; J gene: TRBJ2-2; D gene: TRBD2; V gene: TRBV7-9; CDR3 protein: CASSPTGTRGTGELFF; CDR3 DNA: TGTGCCAGCAGCCCGACCGGGACTAGGGGAACCGGGGAGCTGTTTTTT
clone size: .; J gene: TRBJ2-1; D gene: .; V gene: TRBV21-1; CDR3 protein: CASSKGGGPREQFF; CDR3 DNA: TGTGCCAGCAGCAAAGGGGGCGGTCCCAGGGAGCAGTTCTTC
clone size: .; J gene: TRBJ1-1; D gene: .; V gene: TRBV5-1; CDR3 protein: CASSSDQIIDTEAFF; CDR3 DNA: TGCGCCAGCAGCTCCGACCAGATTATCGACACTGAAGCTTTCTTT
clone size: once; J gene: TRBJ2-1; D gene: TRBD2; V gene: TRBV28; CDR3 protein: CASGSPTSGGYNEQFF; CDR3 DNA: TGTGCCAGCGGATCGCCGACTAGCGGTGGCTACAATGAGCAGTTCTTC
clone size: .; J gene: TRBJ1-1; D gene: TRBD1; V gene: TRBV9; CDR3 protein: CASSAQTGGFTEAFF; CDR3 DNA: TGTGCCAGCAGCGCGCAGACAGGGGGTTTCACTGAAGCTTTCTTT
clone size: .; J gene: TRBJ1-1; D gene: .; V gene: TRBV5-1; CDR3 protein: CASSLARSNTEAFF; CDR3 DNA: TGCGCCAGCAGCTTGGCACGGTCGAACACTGAAGCTTTCTTT
clone size: .; J gene: TRBJ2-3; D gene: .; V gene: TRBV20-1; CDR3 protein: CSASGADTQYF; CDR3 DNA: TGCAGTGCTAGTGGGGCAGATACGCAGTATTTT
clone size: .; J gene: TRBJ2-6; D gene: .; V gene: TRBV5-4; CDR3 protein: CASSSPRIQSSGANVLTF; CDR3 DNA: TGTGCCAGCAGCTCCCCGCGTATTCAGAGCTCTGGGGCCAACGTCCTGACTTTC
clone size: .; J gene: TRBJ1-3; D gene: .; V gene: TRBV29-1; CDR3 protein: CSATGFSGNTIYF; CDR3 DNA: TGCAGCGCCACAGGTTTCTCTGGAAACACCATATATTTT
clone size: .; J gene: TRBJ2-3; D gene: .; V gene: TRBV10-3; CDR3 protein: CAISEGKDITDTQYF; CDR3 DNA: TGTGCCATCAGTGAGGGGAAAGACATCACAGATACGCAGTATTTT
clone size: .; J gene: TRBJ2-7; D gene: TRBD2; V gene: TRBV28; CDR3 protein: CASSSPTAGLVEQYF; CDR3 DNA: TGTGCCAGCAGTTCCCCTACAGCGGGGCTCGTCGAGCAGTACTTC
clone size: .; J gene: TRBJ2-5; D gene: TRBD1; V gene: TRBV5-1; CDR3 protein: CASSLTGGGETQYF; CDR3 DNA: TGCGCCAGCAGCTTAACAGGGGGCGGGGAGACCCAGTACTTC
clone size: .; J gene: TRBJ2-3; D gene: TRBD1; V gene: TRBV19; CDR3 protein: CASSLAGTGEHTQYF; CDR3 DNA: TGTGCCAGTAGCCTAGCCGGGACAGGGGAACATACACAGTATTTT
clone size: .; J gene: TRBJ2-2; D gene: TRBD1; V gene: TRBV5-1; CDR3 protein: CASSWTGTGGTGELFF; CDR3 DNA: TGCGCCAGCAGCTGGACGGGGACAGGGGGAACCGGGGAGCTGTTTTTT
clone size: .; J gene: TRBJ2-3; D gene: TRBD2; V gene: TRBV5-1; CDR3 protein: CASSLEGTSGRAQYF; CDR3 DNA: TGCGCCAGCAGCCTGGAGGGGACTAGCGGTCGGGCGCAGTATTTT
clone size: .; J gene: TRBJ1-2; D gene: .; V gene: TRBV19; CDR3 protein: CASSIEGRGNGYTF; CDR3 DNA: TGTGCCAGTAGTATCGAGGGTCGAGGGAATGGCTACACCTTC
clone size: .; J gene: TRBJ2-3; D gene: TRBD2; V gene: TRBV30; CDR3 protein: CAWSEASGADTQYF; CDR3 DNA: TGTGCCTGGAGTGAGGCTAGCGGGGCAGATACGCAGTATTTT
clone size: .; J gene: TRBJ2-7; D gene: TRBD1; V gene: TRBV6-1; CDR3 protein: CASSQDRASYEQYF; CDR3 DNA: TGTGCCAGCAGTCAGGACAGGGCCTCCTACGAGCAGTACTTC
clone size: .; J gene: TRBJ1-1; D gene: .; V gene: TRBV28; CDR3 protein: CASTSGAMNTEAFF; CDR3 DNA: TGTGCCAGCACCTCGGGCGCCATGAACACTGAAGCTTTCTTT
clone size: .; J gene: TRBJ2-5; D gene: .; V gene: TRBV12-5; CDR3 protein: CASGMDSRETQYF; CDR3 DNA: TGTGCTAGTGGCATGGACAGCAGGGAGACCCAGTACTTC
clone size: .; J gene: TRBJ2-5; D gene: .; V gene: TRBV5-1; CDR3 protein: CASSMGGETQYF; CDR3 DNA: TGCGCCAGCAGCATGGGGGGAGAGACCCAGTACTTC
clone size: .; J gene: TRBJ1-6; D gene: .; V gene: TRBV27; CDR3 protein: CASSPRARDNSPLHF; CDR3 DNA: TGTGCCAGCAGTCCAAGGGCCAGGGATAATTCACCCCTCCACTTT
clone size: .; J gene: TRBJ2-1; D gene: .; V gene: TRBV19; CDR3 protein: CASSIVQTVYNEQFF; CDR3 DNA: TGTGCCAGTAGTATAGTGCAGACTGTTTACAATGAGCAGTTCTTC
clone size: .; J gene: TRBJ2-2; D gene: .; V gene: TRBV10-3; CDR3 protein: CAISGPGELFF; CDR3 DNA: TGTGCCATCAGTGGGCCCGGGGAGCTGTTTTTT
clone size: .; J gene: TRBJ1-2; D gene: .; V gene: TRBV10-3; CDR3 protein: CAIRLDRENGYTF; CDR3 DNA: TGTGCCATCAGGTTGGACAGAGAAAATGGCTACACCTTC
clone size: .; J gene: TRBJ1-5; D gene: .; V gene: TRBV28; CDR3 protein: CASSLVSYSNQPQHF; CDR3 DNA: TGTGCCAGCAGTTTGGTCAGTTATAGCAATCAGCCCCAGCATTTT
clone size: .; J gene: TRBJ1-5; D gene: .; V gene: TRBV5-7; CDR3 protein: CASSSSPQPQHF; CDR3 DNA: TGTGCCAGCAGCTCCTCCCCACAGCCCCAGCATTTT
clone size: .; J gene: TRBJ1-2; D gene: .; V gene: TRBV14; CDR3 protein: CASSVGGGSGLARGYTF; CDR3 DNA: TGTGCCAGCAGCGTTGGGGGGGGTAGCGGCCTCGCACGCGGCTACACCTTC
clone size: once; J gene: TRBJ1-5; D gene: .; V gene: TRBV7-8; CDR3 protein: CASSLLTVRQPQHF; CDR3 DNA: TGTGCCAGCAGCTTGTTGACGGTACGTCAGCCCCAGCATTTT
clone size: .; J gene: TRBJ1-4; D gene: .; V gene: TRBV27; CDR3 protein: CASSDPAVGDEKLFF; CDR3 DNA: TGTGCCAGCAGCGACCCCGCGGTGGGAGATGAAAAACTGTTTTTT
clone size: .; J gene: TRBJ2-1; D gene: TRBD2; V gene: TRBV30; CDR3 protein: CAWSPWAGGKYNEQFF; CDR3 DNA: TGTGCCTGGAGTCCTTGGGCGGGAGGCAAGTACAATGAGCAGTTCTTC
clone size: .; J gene: TRBJ2-5; D gene: .; V gene: TRBV10-2; CDR3 protein: CASSQSRKETQYF; CDR3 DNA: TGCGCCAGCAGTCAGTCCCGTAAAGAGACCCAGTACTTC
clone size: .; J gene: TRBJ1-5; D gene: .; V gene: TRBV6-5; CDR3 protein: CASRTGHNSNQPQHF; CDR3 DNA: TGTGCCAGCAGGACGGGACACAATAGCAATCAGCCCCAGCATTTT
clone size: few; J gene: TRBJ1-2; D gene: .; V gene: TRBV5-3; CDR3 protein: CARSGIQGGDGYTF; CDR3 DNA: TGTGCCAGAAGCGGAATACAGGGAGGGGATGGCTACACCTTC
clone size: few; J gene: TRBJ1-5; D gene: .; V gene: TRBV4-3; CDR3 protein: CASSQDLDSRQPQHF; CDR3 DNA: TGCGCCAGCAGCCAAGATCTGGACAGTCGGCAGCCCCAGCATTTT
clone size: .; J gene: TRBJ2-5; D gene: .; V gene: TRBV5-1; CDR3 protein: CASSPLSQKETQYF; CDR3 DNA: TGCGCCAGCAGCCCTCTGTCGCAGAAAGAGACCCAGTACTTC
clone size: .; J gene: TRBJ2-3; D gene: .; V gene: TRBV5-1; CDR3 protein: CASSLEQSRGDTQYF; CDR3 DNA: TGCGCCAGCAGCTTGGAGCAGTCGAGAGGAGATACGCAGTATTTT
clone size: .; J gene: TRBJ2-3; D gene: TRBD2; V gene: TRBV5-4; CDR3 protein: CASKSGSLGTDTQYF; CDR3 DNA: TGTGCCAGCAAGAGCGGGAGCCTGGGCACAGATACGCAGTATTTT
clone size: few; J gene: TRBJ2-7; D gene: TRBD2; V gene: TRBV5-4; CDR3 protein: CASSRTRLAGGGNFEQYF; CDR3 DNA: TGTGCCAGCAGCCGTACGCGACTAGCGGGAGGAGGGAATTTCGAGCAGTACTTC
clone size: once; J gene: TRBJ1-2; D gene: TRBD1; V gene: TRBV28; CDR3 protein: CATRQGPYGYTF; CDR3 DNA: TGTGCCACAAGACAGGGACCCTATGGCTACACCTTC
clone size: .; J gene: TRBJ1-2; D gene: .; V gene: TRBV5-1; CDR3 protein: CASSLEGSGYGYTF; CDR3 DNA: TGCGCCAGCAGCTTGGAAGGGAGTGGCTATGGCTACACCTTC
clone size: .; J gene: TRBJ2-7; D gene: .; V gene: TRBV6-6; CDR3 protein: CASSFLGSQYF; CDR3 DNA: TGTGCCAGCAGTTTTCTGGGGTCCCAGTACTTC
clone size: few; J gene: TRBJ2-1; D gene: .; V gene: TRBV15; CDR3 protein: CATSQGASGYNEQFF; CDR3 DNA: TGTGCCACCAGCCAGGGGGCTAGCGGGTACAATGAGCAGTTCTTC
clone size: .; J gene: TRBJ2-1; D gene: TRBD2; V gene: TRBV11-2; CDR3 protein: CASSIDAGDEQFF; CDR3 DNA: TGTGCCAGCAGCATCGACGCGGGGGATGAGCAGTTCTTC
clone size: .; J gene: TRBJ1-5; D gene: .; V gene: TRBV5-1; CDR3 protein: CASSLEGYQPQHF; CDR3 DNA: TGCGCCAGCAGCTTGGAGGGGTATCAGCCCCAGCATTTT
clone size: .; J gene: TRBJ1-4; D gene: TRBD1; V gene: TRBV6-6; CDR3 protein: CASSYPGTGKEKLFF; CDR3 DNA: TGTGCCAGCAGTTACCCCGGGACAGGGAAGGAAAAACTGTTTTTT
clone size: .; J gene: TRBJ2-1; D gene: .; V gene: TRBV4-1; CDR3 protein: CASSQGQLDRVERFF; CDR3 DNA: TGCGCCAGCAGCCAAGGACAACTAGATCGTGTCGAAAGGTTCTTC
clone size: .; J gene: TRBJ1-5; D gene: .; V gene: TRBV27; CDR3 protein: CASSFLPGNQPQHF; CDR3 DNA: TGTGCCAGCAGTTTCCTTCCCGGGAATCAGCCCCAGCATTTT
clone size: few; J gene: TRBJ1-1; D gene: .; V gene: TRBV9; CDR3 protein: CASSVGDNTEAFF; CDR3 DNA: TGTGCCAGCAGCGTAGGAGATAACACTGAAGCTTTCTTT